One and the same sample provided the 22 T cell receptor beta chains below, sequenced in a study of blood T cell repertoires in COVID-19. Profiled with immunoSEQ multiplex PCR; TCRdb holds only in-frame clones, not every one. The data hold 300,000 or so clones, with around 85% observed a single time. The sample was peripheral blood. The receptors were gathered from a woman between 50 and 59 years old with active or convalescent COVID-19.

This rearrangement joins TRBV6-1 to TRBJ1-5, with TRBD1 matching 8 bases. The germline gives CDR1 MNHNS, CDR2 SASEGT. Unmatched junction bases numbered 6, after V lost 1 base and J lost 7 bases. This CDR3 is 15 amino acids long. CDR3 sequence: CASSEGTGGSQPQHF. The CDR3 DNA reads TGTGCCAGCAGTGAAGGAACAGGGGGGAGCCAGCCCCAGCATTTT.

The chain couples TRBV24-1 to TRBJ1-2; D might be TRBD1 (5 bases). The V gene lost 5 bases and the J gene lost 8 bases, with 14 bases spanning the gap. The V gene's germline CDR1 is KGHDR and CDR2 SFDVKD. This CDR3 is built from 13 residues. CDR3 amino acids: CATSVGGSAGYTF. The CDR3 coding sequence is TGTGCCACCAGTGTGGGGGGGTCGGCAGGCTACACCTTC.

This chain joins TRBV7-9 and TRBJ1-1; 9 nucleotides agree with TRBD1. Germline CDR1 is SEHNR and CDR2 is FQNEAQ (reference sequence). CDR3 length: 15 amino acids. V was clipped by 5 bases and J by 10 bases; unmatched bases: 14. The CDR3 is CASSHTGTGRGIAFF. The CDR3 nucleotides are TGTGCCAGCAGCCACACCGGGACAGGGCGCGGGATAGCTTTCTTT.

V and J are TRBV5-1 and TRBJ1-1; possible D gene TRBD1, 6 bases. Looked up from germline, CDR1 is SGHRS and CDR2 is YFSETQ. V lost 0 bases, J lost 1 base, and 10 bases lay in between. CDR3 length: 15 residues. The DNA for the CDR3 is TGCGCCAGCAGCTTGGTAGCAGGGGCGAACACTGAAGCTTTCTTT. It encodes CASSLVAGANTEAFF.

The chain couples TRBV7-6 to TRBJ2-2; TRBD2 might be the D (7 bases). The germline V gene has CDR1 SGHVS and CDR2 FNYEAQ. CDR3 length: 16 amino acids. Trimming shortened V by 5 bases and J by 5 bases, and 18 bases separated the two germline ends. CDR3: CASSLGAGVATGELFF. Here the CDR3 DNA reads TGTGCCAGCAGCCTGGGGGCGGGAGTGGCGACCGGGGAGCTGTTTTTT.

The genes are TRBV27 and TRBJ1-4; tentative D call: TRBD1 (5 bases). Germline CDR1 is MNHEY and CDR2 is SMNVEV (reference sequence). The CDR3 consists of 15 residues. Between the trimmed V and J ends, which lost 3 bases and 6 bases, there was a span of 14 bases. CDR3 nucleotide sequence: TGTGCCAGCAGTTTGGGGGGACGGGGGGATGAAAAACTGTTTTTT. Protein sequence: CASSLGGRGDEKLFF.

The chain joins TRBV20-1 to TRBJ2-1, with D perhaps TRBD2 (6 bases). The germline V gene encodes CDR1 DFQATT and CDR2 SNEGSKA (reference sequence). Trimming took 3 bases from V and 8 from J, leaving 17 bases between them. The CDR3 totals 14 residues. CDR3: CSASPPRGWDEQFF. CDR3 nucleotide sequence: TGCAGTGCTAGTCCCCCCCGGGGGTGGGATGAGCAGTTCTTC.

The chain recombines TRBV29-1 with TRBJ1-2; D is ambiguous. CDR1 is SQVTM, CDR2 ANQGSEA, per germline. CDR3 size: 11 residues. V dropped 6 bases and J dropped 2 bases, with 7 bases sitting between them. The CDR3 sequence: CSVAENYGYTF. As DNA, the CDR3 is TGCAGCGTGGCAGAAAACTATGGCTACACCTTC. The full variable domain, completed using reference TRBV29-1 and TRBJ1-2, is SAVISQKPSRDICQRGTSLTIQCQVDSQVTMMFWYRQQPGQSLTLIATANQGSEATYESGFVIDKFPISRPNLTFSTLTVSNMSPEDSSIYLCSVAENYGYTFGSGTRLTVV.

The genes are TRBV5-1 and TRBJ2-2; perhaps TRBD2 as D (6 bases). Germline loops: CDR1 SGHRS, CDR2 YFSETQ. CDR3 length equals 15 residues. The V and J ends lost 4 bases and 0 bases respectively, with 10 bases between them. CDR3 bases: TGCGCCAGCAGCGCCCCGGGGGCGAACACCGGGGAGCTGTTTTTT. Translating gives CASSAPGANTGELFF.

This clone appeared a single time. This sequence joins TRBV11-3 and TRBJ2-1, with TRBD2 matching 7 bases. V shed 5 bases, J shed 9 bases, and the junction held 7 bases outside the gene matches. Germline V gene lookup returns CDR1 SGHNT and CDR2 YENEEA. The CDR3 is 13 amino acids. CDR3 residues: CASSLSGKGEQFF. CDR3 sequence (DNA): TGTGCCAGCAGCCTCAGCGGGAAGGGTGAGCAGTTCTTC. Full variable domain (remainder filled in from reference TRBV11-3 and TRBJ2-1): EAGVVQSPRYKIIEKKQPVAFWCNPISGHNTLYWYLQNLGQGPELLIRYENEEAVDDSQLPKDRFSAERLKGVDSTLKIQPAELGDSAVYLCASSLSGKGEQFFGPGTRLTVL.

This rearrangement joins TRBV19 to TRBJ2-3, with D perhaps TRBD2 (6 bases). The CDR3 has 14 residues. V lost 5 bases and J 4 bases, leaving 13 bases between the germline ends. Germline V gene lookup returns CDR1 LNHDA and CDR2 SQIVND (reference sequence). As DNA, the CDR3 is TGTGCCAGTAGTCCTAGCGAGGTCGCAGATACGCAGTATTTT. Translating it yields CASSPSEVADTQYF.

The chain combines TRBV23-1 with TRBJ2-3, with TRBD1 matching 11 bases. TRBV23-1 is recorded as an ORF, its role being uncertain. The V and J ends lost 4 bases and 3 bases, in that order; junction bases with no gene match: 6. This CDR3 comprises 16 residues. CDR3 DNA sequence: TGCGCCAGCAGTCCAAGGACAGGGGGCGAGACAGATACGCAGTATTTT. Protein sequence: CASSPRTGGETDTQYF.

The chain combines TRBV28 with TRBJ2-7; a possible D gene is TRBD2 (5 bases). The CDR3 length is 14 residues. Germline-derived CDR1 and CDR2 are MDHEN and SYDVKM. Trimming stripped 6 bases from V and 6 bases from J, with 18 bases between. The CDR3 DNA is TGTGCCAGCAGCATGTCGGGCAGCGGCTCCGAGCAGTACTTC. Translated: CASSMSGSGSEQYF.

In its sample, this clone was seen a few times. The genes are TRBV2 and TRBJ1-4; no firm D call. Germline loops: CDR1 SNHLY, CDR2 FYNNEI. This CDR3 is 13 amino acids long. With 6 bases removed from V and 4 bases from J, the gap between germline ends came to 9 bases. CDR3 DNA sequence: TGTGCCAGCAGAGACGGGTTTAATGAAAAACTGTTTTTT. Amino acid sequence: CASRDGFNEKLFF.

The chain is built from TRBV27 and TRBJ1-4; 7 bases are a match to TRBD1. Germline V lookup: CDR1 MNHEY, CDR2 SMNVEV (reference sequence). The CDR3 is 17 residues long. The ends lost 0 bases at V and 8 bases at J; junction bases unmatched: 12. DNA of the CDR3: TGTGCCAGCAGTTTATCTGATGACAGGGACAATGTCGAAAAACTGTTTTTT. It yields the protein CASSLSDDRDNVEKLFF.

The rearrangement links TRBV28 to TRBJ2-3; 12 bases are a match to TRBD2. Germline V gene sequence: CDR1 MDHEN, CDR2 SYDVKM. The CDR3 totals 16 residues. J gave up 4 bases and V 6 bases, and 8 bases lay outside the gene matches. CDR3 sequence: CASSVVLAGGADTQYF. Written as DNA, the CDR3 is TGTGCCAGCAGCGTCGTCCTAGCGGGAGGGGCAGATACGCAGTATTTT.

The V and J genes are TRBV7-8 and TRBJ2-7; 7 bases agree with TRBD1. V lost 5 bases, J lost 1 base, and 5 bases stayed unmatched. Germline V gene lookup returns CDR1 SGHVS and CDR2 FQNEAQ. The CDR3 has 14 residues. Here the CDR3 reads CASSPTGSSYEQYF. In DNA, the CDR3 is TGTGCCAGCAGCCCGACAGGGAGTTCCTACGAGCAGTACTTC.

The rearrangement links TRBV5-1 to TRBJ2-1; 13 bases match TRBD2. V was clipped by 3 bases and J by 7 bases; unmatched bases: 4. The CDR3 covers 15 residues. Germline V lookup: CDR1 SGHRS, CDR2 YFSETQ. The CDR3 DNA reads TGCGCCAGCAGCTCGGAACTAGCGGGAGGGAATGAGCAGTTCTTC. Its protein is CASSSELAGGNEQFF.

J is TRBJ2-1 and V is TRBV12-3 or TRBV12-4; D might be TRBD2 (6 bases). The CDR3 has 13 amino acids. The V and J ends lost 1 base and 8 bases respectively, with 9 bases between them. The CDR3 coding sequence is TGTGCCAGCAGTTTAGGCAGGGAGGATGAGCAGTTCTTC. Translation gives CASSLGREDEQFF.

The rearrangement uses TRBV7-9 and TRBJ1-6; TRBD1 agrees at 8 bases. The CDR3 is made up of 17 amino acids. Germline loops: CDR1 SEHNR, CDR2 FQNEAQ (reference sequence). The trim removed 5 bases at V and 7 bases at J, leaving 13 bases unmatched. For the CDR3, the DNA is TGTGCCAGCAGCCCGGGACAGGCAAGTTTGGAGAATTCACCCCTCCACTTT. It encodes CASSPGQASLENSPLHF.

The chain is built from TRBV10-3 and TRBJ1-1, with D possibly being TRBD1 (5 bases). V lost 8 bases and J 6 bases, leaving 10 bases between the germline ends. This CDR3 region has 11 residues. CDR1 ENHRY and CDR2 SYGVKD come from the germline V gene. The CDR3 DNA reads TGTGCCATCCGGGGACTTGCTGAAGCTTTCTTT. Protein sequence: CAIRGLAEAFF.

The chain uses TRBV11-1 and TRBJ2-5, with 7 bases aligning to TRBD1. The CDR3 consists of 14 residues. The J segment lost 3 bases and the V segment lost 5 bases, leaving 6 bases of the junction unmatched. The germline V gene has CDR1 SGHAT and CDR2 FQDESV (reference sequence). CDR3 amino acids: CASSQDRVKETQYF. As DNA, the CDR3 is TGTGCCAGCAGCCAAGACAGGGTGAAAGAGACCCAGTACTTC. Together with reference TRBV11-1 and TRBJ2-5, the CDR3 gives the full variable domain: EAEVAQSPRYKITEKSQAVAFWCDPISGHATLYWYRQILGQGPELLVQFQDESVVDDSQLPKDRFSAERLKGVDSTLKIQPAELGDSAMYLCASSQDRVKETQYFGPGTRLLVL.